This T cell receptor beta chain was captured by sequencing in a study of T cells in tuberculosis. Germline loops: CDR1 WNHNN, CDR2 SYGVQD (reference sequence). V dropped 6 bases and J dropped 4 bases, with 13 bases sitting between them. The CDR3 covers 15 residues. Profiled with immunoSEQ multiplex PCR; TCRdb holds only in-frame clones, not every one. Among some 47,000 clones listed, nearly 95% were seen once. V gene TRBV10-1 combines with J gene TRBJ2-6; D not certain. The clonotype comes from a donor aged 10-29 years with latent tuberculosis or without tuberculosis infection. What was sequenced was PBMCs. The CDR3 reads CASRGMRGGANVLTF. The DNA for the CDR3 is TGCGCCAGCAGGGGTATGCGAGGCGGGGCCAACGTCCTGACTTTC.